This T cell receptor (beta chain) is from a study of tumor-infiltrating lymphocytes in primary liver carcinoma. Study conclusions and caveats: Lesser overlap characterized tumor-adjacent and tumor-blood pairs relative to tumor region pairs.

This clonotype has only a few counts. Antigen unknown. Alongside blood RNA obtained from unsorted whole blood, germline DNA was also extracted. With roughly 0.5 ug total RNA as template and a constant-region primer, TCR beta cDNA was made. Each TCR beta library was derived from three nested multiplex PCR rounds that employed slightly modified ARM-PCR. The opening two PCR rounds, around 9 cycles each, paired TRBV1-TRBV30 forward primers with a C-beta reverse primer. MiXCR, applied by TCRdb to the multiplex PCR reads, yields one record per CDR3 protein. The table has over 250,000 distinct CDR3 sequences, approximately 54% seen once. Trimming cost V 5 bases and J 4 bases, with 11 bases left between them. The V gene's germline CDR1 is MNHEY and CDR2 SVGEGT. The CDR3 consists of 13 residues.

Sequencing input: peripheral blood. The sequence was collected from a woman aged 25-40 years with primary liver carcinoma and hepatitis B virus infection. The chain carries TRBV6-2 or TRBV6-3 and TRBJ1-2, with D maybe TRBD1 (5 bases). The CDR3 reads CASSGGSRYGYTF. CDR3 sequence (DNA): TGTGCCAGCAGTGGGGGATCTCGCTATGGCTACACCTTC.